The sequence of this T cell receptor beta chain was determined in a study of a mutant IDH1 vaccine in newly diagnosed glioma. The overall study: Treated patients, approximately 62% male and approximately 40% female, averaged approximately 40 years of age. Earlier therapy was either radiotherapy, temozolomide, or both, and most got both.

The sample's time point: baseline, week 1 (first vaccination visit). Treatment reported: pre-vaccination baseline after standard-of-care therapy. Using immunoSEQ multiplex PCR, the repertoire was profiled, and TCRdb retains in-frame clones only, with some absent. The sample holds approximately 54,000 clones, roughly 80% seen once. Sequenced here: PBMCs, sampled from a glioma patient treated with radiotherapy, temozolomide or both. The sequence was collected from a man between 18 and 35 years old with glioma.

CDR3 protein: CASSLMGTGSDTQYF. The CDR3 DNA sequence: TGTGCCAGCAGCCTCATGGGGACAGGGTCAGATACGCAGTATTTT. The V gene is TRBV7-9, the J gene TRBJ2-3, with TRBD1 matching 9 bases. The CDR3 has 15 residues. Germline-derived CDR1 and CDR2 are SEHNR and FQNEAQ (reference sequence). V lost 5 bases to trimming and J lost 4 bases; unmatched junction nucleotides: 7. Drawing the rest from reference TRBV7-9 and TRBJ2-3, the complete variable domain is DTGVSQNPRHKITKRGQNVTFRCDPISEHNRLYWYRQTLGQGPEFLTYFQNEAQLEKSRLLSDRFSAERPKGSFSTLEIQRTEQGDSAMYLCASSLMGTGSDTQYFGPGTRLTVL.